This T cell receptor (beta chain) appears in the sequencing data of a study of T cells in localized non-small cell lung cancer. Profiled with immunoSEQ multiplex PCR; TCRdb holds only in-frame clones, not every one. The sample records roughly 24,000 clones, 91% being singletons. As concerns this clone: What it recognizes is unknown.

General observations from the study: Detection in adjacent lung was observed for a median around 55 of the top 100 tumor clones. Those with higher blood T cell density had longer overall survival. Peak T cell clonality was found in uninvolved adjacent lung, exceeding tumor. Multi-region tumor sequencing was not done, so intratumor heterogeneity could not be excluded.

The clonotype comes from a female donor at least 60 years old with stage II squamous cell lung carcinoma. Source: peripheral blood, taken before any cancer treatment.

CDR3 coding DNA: TGTGCCAGCAGTGCAATACAGGGGCGCGGGGAGCTGTTTTTT. It yields the protein CASSAIQGRGELFF. The V call is TRBV2, the J call TRBJ2-2; 7 bases align to TRBD1. This CDR3 is built from 14 residues. CDR1 is SNHLY and CDR2 is FYNNEI in the germline V gene. Germline trimming cut 4 bases from V and 7 bases from J; bases unmatched to any gene: 6.